This TCR beta chain was identified during a study of T cell responses to AZD1222 COVID-19 vaccine (dated by TCRdb to about 2021). With respect to the entire study: Because spike-specific TCR depth and breadth did not differ between the two schedules, AZD1222 recipients who got a second dose at roughly 4 weeks were pooled with those who got a second dose at roughly 12 weeks. A total of 233 trial participants underwent TCR sequencing, of whom some 210 received two doses of AZD1222 and roughly 25 received two doses of the MenACWY control vaccine. Enrollment into the trials was organized by age into subgroups of 18-55, 56-69 and 70-plus years, and those subgroups contained about 160, 30 and 59 TCR-sequenced participants, respectively. The investigation overall reported the following: Reportedly, close to half of the unique spike-specific TCRs recognized epitopes lying outside the regions that are mutated in the B.1.351 and B.1.1.7 variants. Conclusions about previously exposed vaccinees are limited, since just five to seven AZD1222 recipients were seropositive for SARS-CoV-2 at baseline. In the small 56-69-year group, the increase in depth fell short of significance, most likely because of low power. Because no day 14 peak-response samples were available, repertoires were characterized only after the peak T cell response. CD4 TCRs associated with the vaccine covered the entire spike protein, and the dominant responses were in regions 160-218 and 743-854. Spike-specific TCR breadth and depth rose significantly after two AZD1222 doses compared with day 0 and with MenACWY recipients. Participants were mostly white British, with more females than males. The authors suggested clonal diversity may have been underestimated.

Per the publication, the time point label means: baseline before first vaccination. Vaccinee samples came from UK trials COV001 and COV002, including a single-blind randomized controlled phase 2/3 trial of AZD1222 (ChAdOx1 nCoV-19) in healthy adults. For TCRbeta chain sequencing, PBMC samples from trial participants were taken at day 0 and at day 28 after the second dose. Details on this clone: No cognate antigen has been identified for it. Base-call qualities are not available, and no considerably larger clone is one nucleotide away.

The CDR3 regions of human TCRbeta chains were subjected to immunosequencing. The paper's processing steps were these. TCRs in the repertoires were matched against a reference library of SARS-CoV-2-specific TCRs that had been generated with the MIRA antigen-specificity platform. Breadth was defined as the fraction of unique TCRs that were SARS-CoV-2-associated, and depth was defined as the fraction of total T cells that were SARS-CoV-2-associated. Using the MIRA data, each spike-specific TCR was assigned both to the spike region to which the TCR was reactive and to a CD4 or CD8 class. Log10-transformed breadth and depth values were compared by one-way ANOVA with Sidak's multiple comparisons tests. Drawn from immuneACCESS, this table holds only the in-frame rearrangements with V and J called that TCRdb kept. Clones are partly lost; checked studies trace under half to an unresolved V gene and leave the rest unexplained. V and J calls and clone size are those listed in that table; D and trimming were worked out from the DNA. The table for this sample lists 120,000 to 150,000 clones; about 93% of them were counted only once. The ten biggest clones cover around 5.1% of the sample.

V has 3 bases trimmed and J has 10 bases trimmed; junction bases matching no gene number 7. In the germline V gene, CDR1 corresponds to SNHLY and CDR2 to FYNNEI. Its CDR3 holds 15 amino acids, cysteine through phenylalanine. CDR3 DNA only is kept here, 45 bases in frame from base 1. The chain was built from TRBV2 and TRBJ1-6; 9 central nucleotides agree with TRBD1. The TCR was taken from an adult in good health. Source: peripheral blood, taken on day 0 of AZD1222 vaccination. The CDR3 loop reads CASSDGTGRDSPLHF. The bases read TGTGCCAGCAGTGATGGGACAGGGAGAGACTCACCCCTCCACTTT.